The 9 T cell receptor beta chains in this list originate from one sample, sequenced in a study of OX40 agonist ivuxolimab in advanced cancers. The library was produced with the immunoSEQ multiplex PCR assay. What TCRdb holds here is the immuneACCESS table cut down to in-frame rearrangements. Part of the clones is not present; checked against another copy, under half of the missing clones reflect an unresolved V gene, and the others are unexplained. For this sample there are about 66,000 clones; less than 90% appear just once. Roughly 2.4% of the sample belongs to the ten largest clones. The material sequenced was CD4+ or CD8+ T cells sorted from blood, taken in a trial of the OX40 agonist ivuxolimab. Receptors originate from an adult with an advanced solid tumor such as melanoma, head and neck, liver or kidney cancer.

This sequence joins TRBV7-7 and TRBJ1-4; 7 bases are shared with TRBD1. This CDR3 is 15 amino acids long. V lost 5 bases, J lost 4 bases, and 7 bases stayed unmatched. Germline values: CDR1 SSHAT, CDR2 FNYEAQ (reference sequence). The CDR3 DNA reads TGTGCCAGCAGCCCCCGACAGGGACGTAATGAAAAACTGTTTTTT. This codes for CASSPRQGRNEKLFF.

The chain uses TRBV7-3 and TRBJ2-1, with D uncertain. The CDR3 consists of 13 residues. V was trimmed by 3 bases and J by 9 bases, leaving 12 bases between them. Germline V CDR1 and CDR2: SGHTA, FQGTGA. The CDR3 DNA sequence: TGTGCCAGCAGCTTGGATCCAGGATTTGAGCAGTTCTTC. Amino acid sequence: CASSLDPGFEQFF.

This clone was recorded a few times. The genes are TRBV19 and TRBJ2-1; 7 nucleotides align to TRBD1. The CDR3 has 15 residues. Germline V gene data show CDR1 as LNHDA and CDR2 as SQIVND (reference sequence). V lost 6 bases to trimming and J lost 0 bases; unmatched junction nucleotides: 5. The CDR3 nucleotides are TGTGCCAGTAGGACGGACAGGAGCTCCTACAATGAGCAGTTCTTC. This gives the protein CASRTDRSSYNEQFF.

The chain combines TRBV18 with TRBJ2-5; 11 bases match TRBD1. Trimming at V came to 3 bases and at J to 1 base, leaving 4 bases not matched to a gene. The CDR3 contains 16 residues. Germline CDR1 and CDR2: KGHSH and LQKENI. CDR3 bases: TGTGCCAGCTCACCCGGGACAGGGGGTCCCCAAGAGACCCAGTACTTC. It is translated as CASSPGTGGPQETQYF.

This sequence joins TRBV28 and TRBJ2-1; D uncertain. This CDR3 contains 18 residues. CDR1 is MDHEN, CDR2 SYDVKM, per germline. V was clipped by 2 bases and J by 4 bases, with 21 bases between them. For the CDR3, the DNA is TGTGCCAGCAGTTTAGAAGTGGCAAGTGGGGTGAAGTACAATGAGCAGTTCTTC. It yields the protein CASSLEVASGVKYNEQFF.

The rearrangement joins TRBV5-1 to TRBJ2-7; no clear D gene. This CDR3 region has 12 residues. CDR1 is SGHRS and CDR2 is YFSETQ in the germline V gene. V lost 7 bases, J lost 4 bases, and 12 bases lay in between. CDR3: CASATEGYEQYF. Written as DNA, the CDR3 is TGCGCCAGCGCGACCGAAGGATACGAGCAGTACTTC.

This clone was recorded a few times. The V call is TRBV15, the J call TRBJ1-1; TRBD1 is a possible D gene (6 bases). Trimming stripped 0 bases from V and 6 bases from J, with 11 bases between. Per the germline V gene, CDR1 is LNHNV and CDR2 is YYDKDF (reference sequence). This CDR3 has 14 amino acids. In DNA form, the CDR3 reads TGTGCCACCAGCAGAGATCAGGGGAGGGCTGAAGCTTTCTTT. The encoded protein is CATSRDQGRAEAFF.

This clone was recorded once. The chain uses TRBV9 and TRBJ1-2; possible D gene TRBD1, 6 bases. Trimming removed 0 bases at V and 5 bases at J, with 8 bases between. CDR1 SGDLS and CDR2 YYNGEE come from the germline V gene. This CDR3 comprises 13 residues. The DNA for the CDR3 is TGTGCCAGCAGCGTAGCAGGGGCTTATGGCTACACCTTC. Its protein product is CASSVAGAYGYTF.

The chain combines TRBV30 with TRBJ1-1; no firm D call. The CDR3 covers 11 residues. The germline V and J ends were trimmed by 4 bases and 2 bases, with 5 bases remaining between them. The germline gives CDR1 GTSNPN, CDR2 SVGIG (reference sequence). CDR3 sequence (DNA): TGTGCCTGGACCCGTAACACTGAAGCTTTCTTT. Protein: CAWTRNTEAFF.